One sample yielded the 18 T cell receptor beta chains listed below, sequenced in a study of CD8+ T cells in alopecia areata (dated by TCRdb to the late 2010s). The library came from the immunoSEQ multiplex PCR assay. For TCR sequencing, RNA was extracted from every sample and reverse transcribed into cDNA to serve as template. TCRdb stores this immuneACCESS table with in-frame sequences only. Part of the clones is absent; in the studies checked, under half of the shortfall reflects unresolved V genes, and no reason is known for the rest. The sample includes 35,000 to 45,000 clones, with roughly 53% observed a single time. The ten largest clones add up to under 2% of the sample. In about five patients from the biomarker study, an additional sort separated CD25+CD127- cells out of the CD4+ cells. Sequenced: CD4+ Tregs sorted from blood. These receptors all stem from a human donor with alopecia areata.

V is TRBV15 and J is TRBJ2-7; 8 bases agree with TRBD1. From germline, CDR1 is LNHNV and CDR2 YYDKDF (reference sequence). This CDR3 is 12 amino acids long. J lost 13 bases, V lost 5 bases, and 10 bases had no gene match. CDR3 bases: TGTGCCACCAGCGAAACTGACAGGGGCCGATACTTC. Amino acids: CATSETDRGRYF.

This clone has just a few counts. V gene TRBV7-9 combines with J gene TRBJ2-4, with 7 positions matching TRBD2. Per germline, CDR1 SEHNR and CDR2 FQNEAQ (reference sequence). The V gene end was trimmed by 3 bases and the J gene end by 8 bases; junction bases not matched to a gene: 7. The CDR3 has 14 residues. CDR3 sequence: CASSFGGSGYIQYF. The CDR3 DNA reads as TGTGCCAGCAGCTTTGGCGGGAGCGGGTACATTCAGTACTTC. Based on the CDR3 plus reference TRBV7-9 and TRBJ2-4, the full variable domain is DTGVSQNPRHKITKRGQNVTFRCDPISEHNRLYWYRQTLGQGPEFLTYFQNEAQLEKSRLLSDRFSAERPKGSFSTLEIQRTEQGDSAMYLCASSFGGSGYIQYFGAGTRLSVL.

The V and J genes are TRBV7-2 and TRBJ2-1, with 8 bases matching TRBD2. The germline V gene has CDR1 SGHTA and CDR2 FQGNSA. V lost 7 bases, J lost 3 bases, and 8 bases stayed unmatched. The length of the CDR3 is 15 residues. The CDR3 DNA reads TGTGCCAGCACCCCCCCCGGGACTAGCTACAATGAGCAGTTCTTC. It yields the protein CASTPPGTSYNEQFF.

This clone is termed medium-sized. The J gene is TRBJ2-5, the V gene TRBV6-1; D gene ambiguous. There are 14 residues in the CDR3. The V end lost 3 bases, the J end lost 5 bases, and 13 bases lay between the germline ends. Germline-derived CDR1 and CDR2 are MNHNS and SASEGT. DNA of the CDR3: TGTGCCAGCAGTGATTCTAAATTGGTGGAGACCCAGTACTTC. Translation gives CASSDSKLVETQYF.

The chain has TRBV2 and TRBJ1-5, with 8 bases fitting TRBD1. The CDR3 extends over 13 amino acids. The junction had 6 bases not matched to a gene; V was cut back by 7 bases and J by 7 bases. CDR1 SNHLY and CDR2 FYNNEI come from the germline V gene. The CDR3 nucleotides read TGTGCCAGCAAATACAGGACAGGGCAGCCCCAGCATTTT. Its translation: CASKYRTGQPQHF.

This clone was counted only a few times. J is TRBJ2-1 and V is TRBV4-3; D remains unclear. Germline lookup yields CDR1 LGHNA and CDR2 YSLEER. Trimming left V 4 bases short and J 2 bases short, with 6 bases between. This CDR3 spans 13 amino acids. The CDR3 nucleotides are TGCGCCAGCAGCCTCGTCCCCTACAATGAGCAGTTCTTC. Translating gives CASSLVPYNEQFF.

This sequence joins TRBV5-1 and TRBJ2-3; no firm D call. This CDR3 is 12 amino acids long. Germline V CDR1 and CDR2: SGHRS, YFSETQ. The V gene lost 3 bases and the J gene lost 6 bases, with 8 bases spanning the gap. CDR3 loop: CASSSAGDTQYF. CDR3 bases: TGCGCCAGCAGCTCCGCCGGTGATACGCAGTATTTT.

The CDR3, as DNA: TGTGCCAGCAGCTTAGGCACAGGGGGCTTCTATGAAAAACTGTTTTTT. As protein: CASSLGTGGFYEKLFF. The genes are TRBV7-2 and TRBJ1-4; 9 bases map to TRBD1. The trim removed 1 base at V and 6 bases at J, leaving 6 bases unmatched. The CDR3 has 16 residues. Germline V lookup: CDR1 SGHTA, CDR2 FQGNSA. Variable domain in full (rest from reference TRBV7-2 and TRBJ1-4): GAGVSQSPSNKVTEKGKDVELRCDPISGHTALYWYRQSLGQGLEFLIYFQGNSAPDKSGLPSDRFSAERTGGSVSTLTIQRTQQEDSAVYLCASSLGTGGFYEKLFFGSGTQLSVL.

This clone turned up a few times. V and J are TRBV5-1 and TRBJ1-2; D remains ambiguous. Trimming stripped 3 bases from V and 8 bases from J, with 14 bases between. CDR3 size: 13 residues. In germline, CDR1 is SGHRS, CDR2 YFSETQ. CDR3 in DNA: TGCGCCAGCAGCTCCTTCTTTGAGGAAGGCTACACCTTC. Protein sequence: CASSSFFEEGYTF. Based on the CDR3 plus reference TRBV5-1 and TRBJ1-2, the full variable domain is KAGVTQTPRYLIKTRGQQVTLSCSPISGHRSVSWYQQTPGQGLQFLFEYFSETQRNKGNFPGRFSGRQFSNSRSEMNVSTLELGDSALYLCASSSFFEEGYTFGSGTRLTVV.

The chain has TRBV23-1 and TRBJ2-7; TRBD2 aligns across 7 bases. TRBV23-1 is an open reading frame, and its role is uncertain. The CDR3 length is 15 residues. J was trimmed by 4 bases and V by 3 bases; bases with no gene match: 9. CDR3 in DNA: TGCGCCAGCAGTCATCCCGGGACTACACAGTACGAGCAGTACTTC. Protein sequence: CASSHPGTTQYEQYF.

As to this clone: Other DNA sequences in the sample encode the same CDR3. V gene TRBV18 combines with J gene TRBJ2-2; possible D gene TRBD2, 6 bases. The ends were cut back, 3 bases at V and 1 base at J, with 6 bases in the middle. Per the germline V gene, CDR1 is KGHSH and CDR2 is LQKENI. This CDR3 contains 14 residues. The CDR3 protein is CASSPGLNTGELFF. The CDR3 nucleotides read TGTGCCAGCTCACCGGGACTGAACACCGGGGAGCTGTTTTTT.

The chain links TRBV6-5 to TRBJ2-5; 7 nucleotides line up with TRBD2. The V gene's germline CDR1 is MNHEY and CDR2 SVGAGI. This CDR3 contains 15 residues. The J segment lost 5 bases and the V segment lost 6 bases, leaving 12 bases of the junction unmatched. For the CDR3, the DNA is TGTGCCAGCAGGAACCGCGGGGGACGGGTGGAGACCCAGTACTTC. Translating it yields CASRNRGGRVETQYF.

The chain joins TRBV2 to TRBJ2-7, with 9 bases that match TRBD1. The germline V gene encodes CDR1 SNHLY and CDR2 FYNNEI. The V and J ends lost 7 bases and 7 bases, in that order; junction bases with no gene match: 11. CDR3 length: 14 residues. CDR3 bases: TGTGCCAGCAAGATACAGGGGGCGAGTTATGAGCAGTACTTC. Protein product: CASKIQGASYEQYF.

This rearrangement joins TRBV18 to TRBJ1-1, with a possible D match to TRBD1 (6 bases). There are 15 residues in the CDR3. V lost 6 bases, J lost 2 bases, and 16 bases lay in between. Germline V gene lookup returns CDR1 KGHSH and CDR2 LQKENI. This chain's CDR3 is CASSPETGVNTEAFF. CDR3 DNA: TGTGCCAGCTCTCCCGAGACAGGAGTCAACACTGAAGCTTTCTTT.

The rearrangement uses TRBV7-2 and TRBJ1-5; D uncertain. V shed 1 base and J shed 7 bases, with 8 bases lying between them. Germline V gene data show CDR1 as SGHTA and CDR2 as FQGNSA. The CDR3 sequence is 13 residues long. The CDR3 DNA reads TGTGCCAGCAGCTTAGAGGGCAGGCAGCCCCAGCATTTT. Translating it yields CASSLEGRQPQHF.

CDR3 region: CASRVSYEQYF. In nucleotides, the CDR3 is TGTGCCAGCAGGGTCTCCTACGAGCAGTACTTC. The chain couples TRBV28 to TRBJ2-7; D not resolved. The ends were cut back, 6 bases at V and 0 bases at J, with 3 bases in the middle. Looked up from germline, CDR1 is MDHEN and CDR2 is SYDVKM. The CDR3 totals 11 residues.

As regards this clone: The germline gene is not matched at one end of the junction; a read error may be the cause. The chain combines TRBV7-2 with TRBJ2-7, with TRBD2 matching 7 bases. This CDR3 has 14 residues. Germline CDR1 SGHTA, CDR2 FQGNSA. For the CDR3, the DNA is TGTGCCAGCAGCCTAGCGGTAAGCTCCTACGAGCAGTACTTC. Encoded protein: CASSLAVSSYEQYF.

The chain is built from TRBV7-3 and TRBJ2-3, with TRBD1 matching 9 bases. The CDR3 length is 17 residues. Germline CDR1 is SGHTA and CDR2 is FQGTGA. Trimming cost V 5 bases and J 5 bases; bases outside gene matches: 14. The CDR3 sequence is CASSPYPGQGSGDTQYF. In DNA form, the CDR3 reads TGTGCCAGCAGCCCATACCCTGGACAGGGGAGCGGAGATACGCAGTATTTT.